This TCR beta chain was captured by sequencing in a study of metastatic and nonmetastatic thyroid tumors. Study-wide context: Across peripheral blood and tumor or nodule tissue samples taken from malignant and benign thyroid patients, the repertoires were compared with one another.

With MiXCR, TCRdb reprocessed the PCR reads. The sample includes fewer than 40,000 clones, 25% to 35% seen only once; the top ten take roughly 30%. The germline V gene encodes CDR1 WNHNN and CDR2 SYGVQD (reference sequence). Deletions cut 6 bases from V and 0 bases from J, with 9 bases between. The CDR3 is 14 amino acids. Thyroid surgery took place with no prior treatment in any patient. This receptor was obtained from a female donor with papillary thyroid cancer or a benign thyroid nodule (not recorded which). Some clones in this sample may be carry-over from other donors' samples. Sequenced input: blood. This chain uses TRBV10-1 with TRBJ1-3; D unclear. The CDR3 spells CASRPETSGNTIYF. The CDR3 coding sequence is TGCGCCAGCAGACCTGAGACCTCTGGAAACACCATATATTTT.